This note documents a single TCR beta chain sequence. Additional DNA sequences in this sample encode the identical CDR3. TCRdb's table, derived via immunoSEQ multiplex PCR, lists solely in-frame clones and lacks some. The sample records fewer than 40,000 clones, around 80% being singletons. Trimming took 4 bases from V and 4 from J, leaving 10 bases between them. Germline V gene data show CDR1 as SGHRS and CDR2 as YFSETQ. This CDR3 has 13 residues. This sample was taken from a study of OX40 agonist ivuxolimab in advanced cancers. As for the study in general: The study enrolled dose-escalation patients with hepatocellular carcinoma, melanoma, renal cell or head and neck cancer. Prior anti-PD-1, anti-PD-L1 or anti-CTLA-4 therapy did not bar entry, and 30% to 40% had some.

The sample in question was CD4+ or CD8+ T cells sorted from blood, obtained in a trial of the OX40 agonist ivuxolimab. The source of this sequence is an adult with an advanced solid tumor such as melanoma, head and neck, liver or kidney cancer. This chain connects TRBV5-1 to TRBJ2-3; possibly TRBD1 for D (6 bases). CDR3 coding DNA: TGCGCCAGCAGCCCGACAGGCTCAGATACGCAGTATTTT. It yields the protein CASSPTGSDTQYF.